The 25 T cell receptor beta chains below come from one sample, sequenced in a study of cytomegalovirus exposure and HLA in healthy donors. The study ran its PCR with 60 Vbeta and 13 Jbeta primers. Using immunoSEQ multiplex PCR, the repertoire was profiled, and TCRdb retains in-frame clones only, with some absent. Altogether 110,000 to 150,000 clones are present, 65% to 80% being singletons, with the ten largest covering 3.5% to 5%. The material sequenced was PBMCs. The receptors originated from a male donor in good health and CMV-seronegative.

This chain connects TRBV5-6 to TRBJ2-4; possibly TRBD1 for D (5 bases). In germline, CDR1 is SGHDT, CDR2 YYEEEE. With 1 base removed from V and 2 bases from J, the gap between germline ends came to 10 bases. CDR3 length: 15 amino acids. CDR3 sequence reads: CASSLWSGSKNIQYF. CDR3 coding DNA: TGTGCCAGCAGCTTGTGGTCAGGGTCCAAAAACATTCAGTACTTC.

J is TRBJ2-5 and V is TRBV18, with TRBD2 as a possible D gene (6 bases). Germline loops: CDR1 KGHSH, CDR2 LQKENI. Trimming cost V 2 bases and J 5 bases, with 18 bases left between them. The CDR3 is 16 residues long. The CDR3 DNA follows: TGTGCCAGCTCACCATTCGTCCAGGGAGGTTCGGAGACCCAGTACTTC. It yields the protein CASSPFVQGGSETQYF.

The CDR3 loop is CASSQDEAGPYPQHF. The CDR3 coding sequence is TGTGCCAGCAGCCAAGATGAAGCAGGGCCATATCCCCAGCATTTT. The genes are TRBV4-2 and TRBJ1-5, with D possibly being TRBD1 (5 bases). CDR3 length: 15 amino acids. Trimming cost V 0 bases and J 10 bases, with 16 bases left between them. CDR1 LGHNA and CDR2 YNFKEQ come from the germline V gene.

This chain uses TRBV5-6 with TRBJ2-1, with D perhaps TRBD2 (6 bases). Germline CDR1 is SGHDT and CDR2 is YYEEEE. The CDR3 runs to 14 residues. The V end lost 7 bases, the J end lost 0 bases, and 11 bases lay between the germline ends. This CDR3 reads CASGGASSYNEQFF. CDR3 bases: TGTGCCAGCGGCGGGGCGAGCTCCTACAATGAGCAGTTCTTC. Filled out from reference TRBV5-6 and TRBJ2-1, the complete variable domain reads DAGVTQSPTHLIKTRGQQVTLRCSPKSGHDTVSWYQQALGQGPQFIFQYYEEEERQRGNFPDRFSGHQFPNYSSELNVNALLLGDSALYLCASGGASSYNEQFFGPGTRLTVL.

CDR3 DNA: TGCAGCGTTGAAACATCTAGGGGCCGGAGTGGCTACACCTTC. It specifies CSVETSRGRSGYTF. The chain uses TRBV29-1 and TRBJ1-2; D might be TRBD1 (5 bases). The V end was cut by 2 bases, the J end by 7 bases, with 17 bases between. This CDR3 comprises 14 residues. Germline lookup yields CDR1 SQVTM and CDR2 ANQGSEA.

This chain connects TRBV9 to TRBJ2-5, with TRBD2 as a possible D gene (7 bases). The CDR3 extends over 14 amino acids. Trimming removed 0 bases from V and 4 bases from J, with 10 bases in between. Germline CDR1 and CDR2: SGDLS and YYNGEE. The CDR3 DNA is TGTGCCAGCAGCGTAGTGGGGGGGCCAGAGACCCAGTACTTC. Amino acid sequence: CASSVVGGPETQYF.

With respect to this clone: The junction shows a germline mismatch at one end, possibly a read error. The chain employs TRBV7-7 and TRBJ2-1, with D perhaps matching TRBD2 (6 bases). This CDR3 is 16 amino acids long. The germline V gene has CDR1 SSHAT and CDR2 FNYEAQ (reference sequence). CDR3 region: CASSLVVAGSYNEQFF. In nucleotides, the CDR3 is TGTGCTAGCAGCTTAGTTGTTGCGGGGTCCTACAATGAGCAGTTCTTC.

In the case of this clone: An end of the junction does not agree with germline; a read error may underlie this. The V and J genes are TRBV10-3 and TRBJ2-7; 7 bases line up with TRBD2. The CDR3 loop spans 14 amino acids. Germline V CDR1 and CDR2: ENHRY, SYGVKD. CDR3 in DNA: TGTGCCATCCGTGAGGGTAGCGGGTCCTACGAGCAGTACTTC. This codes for CAIREGSGSYEQYF.

Here the CDR3 reads CASSFKGQGWGNEQFF. In DNA, the CDR3 is TGCGCCAGCAGCTTTAAAGGACAAGGGTGGGGCAATGAGCAGTTCTTC. The chain has TRBV5-1 and TRBJ2-1; D is perhaps TRBD1 (5 bases). The CDR3 has 16 amino acids. Per the germline V gene, CDR1 is SGHRS and CDR2 is YFSETQ. V lost 2 bases and J 6 bases, leaving 18 bases between the germline ends.

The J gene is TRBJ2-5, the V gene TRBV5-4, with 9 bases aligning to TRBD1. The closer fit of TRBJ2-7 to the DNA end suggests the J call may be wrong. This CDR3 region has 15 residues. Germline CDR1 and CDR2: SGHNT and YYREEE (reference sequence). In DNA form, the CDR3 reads TGTGCCAGCAGGAGACCGGGACAGGGAAGTTACGAGCAGTACTTC. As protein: CASRRPGQGSYEQYF.

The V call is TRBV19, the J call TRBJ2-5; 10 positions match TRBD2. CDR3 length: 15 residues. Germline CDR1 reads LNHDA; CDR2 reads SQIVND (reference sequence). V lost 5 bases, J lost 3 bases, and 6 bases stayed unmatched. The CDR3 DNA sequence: TGTGCCAGTAGTGGCAGACTAGCGGGCGAAGAGACCCAGTACTTC. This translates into CASSGRLAGEETQYF.

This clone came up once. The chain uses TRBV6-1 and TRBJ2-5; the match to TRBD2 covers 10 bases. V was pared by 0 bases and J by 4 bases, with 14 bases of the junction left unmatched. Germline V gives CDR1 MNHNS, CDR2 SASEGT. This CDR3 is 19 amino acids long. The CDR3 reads CASSEARLAGGPGRETQYF. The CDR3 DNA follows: TGTGCCAGCAGTGAAGCGCGGTTAGCGGGAGGCCCGGGGCGAGAGACCCAGTACTTC.

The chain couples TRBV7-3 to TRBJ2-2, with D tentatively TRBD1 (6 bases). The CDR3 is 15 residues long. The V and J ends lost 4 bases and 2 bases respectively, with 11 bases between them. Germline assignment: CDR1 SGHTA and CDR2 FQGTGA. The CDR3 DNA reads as TGTGCCAGCAGCTCCAGGGGACAAAACACCGGGGAGCTGTTTTTT. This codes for CASSSRGQNTGELFF.

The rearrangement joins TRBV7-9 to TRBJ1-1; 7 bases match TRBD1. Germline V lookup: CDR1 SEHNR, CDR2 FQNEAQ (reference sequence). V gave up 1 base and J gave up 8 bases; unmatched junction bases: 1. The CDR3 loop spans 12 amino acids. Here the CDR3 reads CASSLGDSEAFF. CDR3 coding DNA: TGTGCCAGCAGCTTAGGGGACAGCGAAGCTTTCTTT.

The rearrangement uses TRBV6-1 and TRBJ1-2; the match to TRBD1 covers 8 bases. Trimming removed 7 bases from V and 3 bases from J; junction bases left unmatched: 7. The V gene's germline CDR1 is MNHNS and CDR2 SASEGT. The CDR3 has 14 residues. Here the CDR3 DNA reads TGTGCCAGCACCTTGGGGACAGGAGACTATGGCTACACCTTC. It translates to CASTLGTGDYGYTF.

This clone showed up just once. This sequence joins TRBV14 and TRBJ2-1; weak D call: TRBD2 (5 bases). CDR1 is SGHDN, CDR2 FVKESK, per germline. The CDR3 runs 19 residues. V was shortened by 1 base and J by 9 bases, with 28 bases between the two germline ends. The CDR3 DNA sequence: TGTGCCAGCAGCCAAGTACCACAATACTTGATTGGGGAGCATGGTGAGCAGTTCTTC. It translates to CASSQVPQYLIGEHGEQFF.

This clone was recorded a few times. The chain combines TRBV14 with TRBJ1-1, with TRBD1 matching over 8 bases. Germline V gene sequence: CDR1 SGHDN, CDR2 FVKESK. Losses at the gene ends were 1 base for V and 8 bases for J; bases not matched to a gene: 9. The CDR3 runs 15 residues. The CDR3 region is CASSQVPGGVGEAFF. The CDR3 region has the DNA TGTGCCAGCAGCCAAGTTCCAGGGGGCGTAGGCGAAGCTTTCTTT.

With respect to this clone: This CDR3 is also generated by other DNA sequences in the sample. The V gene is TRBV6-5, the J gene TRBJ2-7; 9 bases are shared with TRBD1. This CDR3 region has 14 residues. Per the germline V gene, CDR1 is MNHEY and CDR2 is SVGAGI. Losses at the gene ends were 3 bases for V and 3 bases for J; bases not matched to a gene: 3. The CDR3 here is CASSYSTGGYEQYF. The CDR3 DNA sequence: TGTGCCAGCAGTTATTCGACAGGGGGCTACGAGCAGTACTTC.

The chain's CDR3 is CSVSQGAFSYTF. In DNA form, the CDR3 reads TGCAGCGTTTCCCAGGGGGCGTTTAGCTACACCTTC. J is TRBJ1-2 and V is TRBV29-1; 8 nucleotides match TRBD1. Germline V lookup: CDR1 SQVTM, CDR2 ANQGSEA. After removal of 5 bases from V and 9 bases from J, the junction contained 8 bases not matched to a gene. The CDR3 contains 12 residues.

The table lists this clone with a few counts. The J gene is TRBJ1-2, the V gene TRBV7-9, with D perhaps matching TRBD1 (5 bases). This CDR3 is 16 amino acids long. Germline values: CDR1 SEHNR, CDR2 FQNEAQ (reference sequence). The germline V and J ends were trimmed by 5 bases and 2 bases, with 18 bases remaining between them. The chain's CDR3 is CASSTQTATNNYGYTF. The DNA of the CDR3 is TGTGCCAGCAGCACTCAGACAGCAACTAACAACTATGGCTACACCTTC. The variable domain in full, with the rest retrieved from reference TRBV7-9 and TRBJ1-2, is DTGVSQNPRHKITKRGQNVTFRCDPISEHNRLYWYRQTLGQGPEFLTYFQNEAQLEKSRLLSDRFSAERPKGSFSTLEIQRTEQGDSAMYLCASSTQTATNNYGYTFGSGTRLTVV.

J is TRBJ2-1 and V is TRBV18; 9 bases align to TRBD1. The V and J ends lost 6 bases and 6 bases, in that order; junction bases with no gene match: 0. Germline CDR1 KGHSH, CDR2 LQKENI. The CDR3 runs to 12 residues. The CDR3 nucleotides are TGTGCCAGCTCGACAGGGGGCAATGAGCAGTTCTTC. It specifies CASSTGGNEQFF.

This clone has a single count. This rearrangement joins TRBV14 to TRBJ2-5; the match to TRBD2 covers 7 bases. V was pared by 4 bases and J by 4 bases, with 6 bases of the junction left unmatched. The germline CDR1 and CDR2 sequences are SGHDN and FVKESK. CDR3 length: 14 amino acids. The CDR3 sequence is CASSRGGGSETQYF. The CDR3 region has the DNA TGTGCCAGCAGCCGCGGGGGTGGCTCAGAGACCCAGTACTTC.

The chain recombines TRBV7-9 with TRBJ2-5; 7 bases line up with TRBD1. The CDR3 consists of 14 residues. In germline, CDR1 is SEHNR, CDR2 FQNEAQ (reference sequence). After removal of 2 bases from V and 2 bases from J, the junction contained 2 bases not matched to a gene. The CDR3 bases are TGTGCCAGCAGCTTATTGACAGGGCAAGAGACCCAGTACTTC. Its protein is CASSLLTGQETQYF.

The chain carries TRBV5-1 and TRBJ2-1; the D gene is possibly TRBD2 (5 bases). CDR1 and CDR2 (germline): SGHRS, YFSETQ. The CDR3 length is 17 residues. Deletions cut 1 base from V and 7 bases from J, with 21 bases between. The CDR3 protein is CASSLQPLAQTGNEQFF. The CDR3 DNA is TGCGCCAGCAGCTTGCAGCCCCTAGCCCAGACGGGGAATGAGCAGTTCTTC.

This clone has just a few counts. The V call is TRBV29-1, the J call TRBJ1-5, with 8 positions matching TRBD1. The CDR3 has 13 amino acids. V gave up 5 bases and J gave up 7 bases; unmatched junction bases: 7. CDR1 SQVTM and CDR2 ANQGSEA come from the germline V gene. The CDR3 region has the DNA TGCAGCGTTCCCGGGACAGGAGGACAGCCCCAGCATTTT. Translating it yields CSVPGTGGQPQHF.